Detailed here is one T cell receptor beta chain. Original analysis: Estimates of nucleated cell counts were drawn from the amplification of reference gene primers. TCRdb keeps only in-frame clones here, not all; method: immunoSEQ multiplex PCR. V and J calls and clone size come straight from that table; D and trimming were deduced from the DNA. The sample lists 350,000 to 400,000 clones, approximately 88% occurring once. This specimen comes from a study of blood T cell repertoires in COVID-19. As for the study in general: Both acute and convalescent COVID-19 samples were obtained from the United States, Italy and Spain. Sample material is recorded as cDNA or gDNA derived from T cells, B-cell-depleted T cells, or PBMCs.

Seattle patients were enrolled while actively infected and followed longitudinally. Trimming left V 4 bases short and J 5 bases short, with 15 bases between. The CDR3 has 14 amino acids. The chain is built from TRBV23-1 and TRBJ2-7; TRBD2 is a possible D gene (6 bases). TRBV23-1 is identified as an open reading frame with a role that is uncertain. The source material was peripheral blood. This sequence originates from a woman aged 25 to 45 with COVID-19, enrolled during active disease. CDR3 amino acids: CASSRSGPGNEQYV. Here the CDR3 DNA reads TGCGCCAGCAGTCGAAGCGGGCCAGGAAACGAGCAGTACGTC.